This T cell receptor beta chain is from a study of tumor-infiltrating lymphocytes in oesophageal squamous cell carcinoma. The CDR3 loop spans 15 amino acids. J gave up 3 bases and V 3 bases, and 4 bases lay outside the gene matches. CDR1 MGHRA and CDR2 YSYEKL come from the germline V gene. TCRdb re-called the PCR reads through MiXCR, storing one row per CDR3 protein. The sample records some 18,000 distinct CDR3 sequences, about 39% being singletons. Sequencing was performed on normal esophageal tissue next to the tumor. J is TRBJ1-1 and V is TRBV4-1; 10 nucleotides match TRBD1. The sequence derives from a female donor with esophageal squamous cell carcinoma. The CDR3 DNA reads as TGCGCCAGCAGCCACCCGGGACAGGGGTACACTGAAGCTTTCTTT. Translating it yields CASSHPGQGYTEAFF.